Below are 8 T cell receptor beta chains sequenced from a single sample in a study of shared clonotypes between healthy human individuals. CD8 cells regarded as naive lacked CD45RO, were positively chosen for CCR7, and omitted terminally differentiated effector memory CD45RA+ cells. TCRdb's copy holds only in-frame clones and misses some; the assay was immunoSEQ multiplex PCR. The profile shows hundreds of thousands of clones, more than 85% of them singletons. Sequenced input: naive CD8+ T cells sorted from blood. These receptors originate from a man aged 25 to 40 in good health.

The chain employs TRBV12-5 and TRBJ1-1; tentatively, D is TRBD1 (5 bases). The CDR3 covers 11 residues. The germline V gene encodes CDR1 LGHNT and CDR2 FRNRAP. The V and J ends lost 6 bases and 7 bases respectively, with 9 bases between them. CDR3 in amino acids: CASGQGHEAFF. CDR3 nucleotides: TGTGCTAGTGGCCAGGGTCATGAAGCTTTCTTT.

The chain couples TRBV5-4 to TRBJ2-7; TRBD1 might be the D (6 bases). CDR3 size: 13 residues. Per germline, CDR1 SGHNT and CDR2 YYREEE (reference sequence). V was trimmed by 2 bases and J by 1 base, leaving 7 bases between them. The CDR3 protein is CASSLQGSYEQYF. The CDR3 nucleotides read TGTGCCAGCAGCTTACAGGGTTCCTACGAGCAGTACTTC. The variable domain in full, with the rest retrieved from reference TRBV5-4 and TRBJ2-7, is ETGVTQSPTHLIKTRGQQVTLRCSSQSGHNTVSWYQQALGQGPQFIFQYYREEENGRGNFPPRFSGLQFPNYSSELNVNALELDDSALYLCASSLQGSYEQYFGPGTRLTVT.

The gene calls are TRBV29-1 and TRBJ2-7, with 7 bases lining up with TRBD1. Germline CDR1 SQVTM, CDR2 ANQGSEA. There are 13 residues in the CDR3. The J segment lost 5 bases and the V segment lost 1 base, leaving 5 bases of the junction unmatched. The CDR3 DNA is TGCAGCGTTGAAGTTGACAGGGTCAACGAGCAGTACTTC. It codes for CSVEVDRVNEQYF.

In this sample, this clone turned up a few times. CDR3 in DNA: TGTGCCAGCAGTCGACAGGACTACGAGCAGTACTTC. Translation gives CASSRQDYEQYF. The genes are TRBV6-6 and TRBJ2-7; TRBD1 might be the D (6 bases). V gave up 5 bases and J gave up 3 bases, with 8 bases separating them. The CDR3 loop spans 12 amino acids. Looked up from germline, CDR1 is MNHNY and CDR2 is SVGAGI (reference sequence).

The chain couples TRBV7-9 to TRBJ2-3, with 8 positions matching TRBD2. Trimming took 3 bases from V and 2 from J; bases not matched to a gene: 7. There are 16 residues in the CDR3. Germline CDR1 is SEHNR and CDR2 is FQNEAQ (reference sequence). DNA for the CDR3: TGTGCCAGCAGCTTGGGCCAGCGGGAGAACACAGATACGCAGTATTTT. The encoded protein is CASSLGQRENTDTQYF.

The chain employs TRBV14 and TRBJ1-2; D is ambiguous. This CDR3 contains 14 residues. Trimming left V 1 base short and J 8 bases short, with 14 bases between. Germline loops: CDR1 SGHDN, CDR2 FVKESK. This CDR3 reads CASSQVGLVGGYTF. The CDR3 DNA is TGTGCCAGCAGCCAAGTCGGACTGGTTGGGGGCTACACCTTC.

CDR3 coding DNA: TGTGCCAGCAGCTTGGCAGAATATAGCAATCAGCCCCAGCATTTT. Its protein is CASSLAEYSNQPQHF. This chain joins TRBV5-5 and TRBJ1-5, with no clear D. The V end was cut by 0 bases, the J end by 0 bases, with 7 bases between. The CDR3 covers 15 residues. Germline CDR1 is SGHKS and CDR2 is YYEKEE (reference sequence).

This chain joins TRBV4-3 and TRBJ2-2; the D gene is possibly TRBD2 (6 bases). V lost 0 bases to trimming and J lost 2 bases, with 13 bases between them. CDR3 size: 17 residues. Germline V CDR1 and CDR2: LGHNA, YSLEER. The CDR3 DNA reads as TGCGCCAGCAGCCAAGATACAGGACTACCTAACACCGGGGAGCTGTTTTTT. Residues: CASSQDTGLPNTGELFF.